Presented here are 10 T cell receptor beta chains from one specimen sequenced in a study of T cell responses to AZD1222 COVID-19 vaccine. Clones were sequenced by immunoSEQ multiplex PCR, and TCRdb holds only the in-frame ones, with some missing. The sample lists approximately 210,000 clones; roughly 94% were seen once. The input for sequencing was peripheral blood, taken 28 days after the second dose of the MenACWY control vaccine. These receptors came from an adult who received the MenACWY meningococcal vaccine as a control.

This chain uses TRBV6-6 with TRBJ2-7; D not certain. Germline values: CDR1 MNHNY, CDR2 SVGAGI (reference sequence). The V and J ends lost 4 bases and 2 bases respectively, with 12 bases between them. This CDR3 is 14 amino acids long. Here the CDR3 DNA reads TGTGCCAGCAGTTTCACCGGCCGGGCCTACGAGCAGTACTTC. This sequence encodes CASSFTGRAYEQYF.

The rearrangement links TRBV6-1 to TRBJ1-6, with a tentative D call TRBD1 (6 bases). The CDR3 sequence is 16 residues long. Trimming cost V 2 bases and J 7 bases, with 15 bases left between them. CDR1 is MNHNS, CDR2 SASEGT, per germline. The CDR3 DNA reads TGTGCCAGCAGTGAAACGGCAGGGGTAGGAAATTCACCCCTCCACTTT. It encodes CASSETAGVGNSPLHF.

V is TRBV24-1 and J is TRBJ2-2; D is undetermined. This CDR3 contains 15 residues. CDR1 KGHDR and CDR2 SFDVKD come from the germline V gene. Trimming removed 6 bases from V and 1 base from J, with 11 bases in between. The CDR3 DNA is TGTGCCACCAGTCCCCTCCTGGGGAACACCGGGGAGCTGTTTTTT. Protein: CATSPLLGNTGELFF.

The chain is built from TRBV29-1 and TRBJ1-1; a possible D gene is TRBD1 (6 bases). CDR1 SQVTM and CDR2 ANQGSEA come from the germline V gene. Trimming left V 3 bases short and J 4 bases short, with 18 bases between. This CDR3 contains 15 residues. The DNA for the CDR3 is TGCAGCGTTGAGGCCTACAGGGCCCGGGGCACTGAAGCTTTCTTT. Translated, it gives CSVEAYRARGTEAFF.

V and J are TRBV25-1 and TRBJ2-3; D unclear. Between the trimmed V and J ends, which lost 1 base and 0 bases, there was a span of 5 bases. Per the germline V gene, CDR1 is MGHDK and CDR2 is SYGVNS. This CDR3 comprises 14 residues. As DNA, the CDR3 is TGTGCCAGCAGTGAATTAGGCAGCACAGATACGCAGTATTTT. Protein: CASSELGSTDTQYF.

This clone occurred once. The V and J genes are TRBV6-5 and TRBJ1-1; D perhaps matches TRBD1 (5 bases). Germline values: CDR1 MNHEY, CDR2 SVGAGI. The CDR3 has 16 amino acids. V was clipped by 0 bases and J by 4 bases, with 15 bases between them. The CDR3 DNA reads TGTGCCAGCAGTTACTCGGGACGAAATTGGGGCACTGAAGCTTTCTTT. Residues: CASSYSGRNWGTEAFF.

J is TRBJ2-2 and V is TRBV5-8; 8 nucleotides align to TRBD1. This CDR3 is 15 amino acids long. CDR1 is SGHTS, CDR2 YDEGEE, per germline. Trimming took 4 bases from V and 0 from J; bases not matched to a gene: 2. DNA for the CDR3: TGTGCCAGCAGCACGGGACAGGCGAACACCGGGGAGCTGTTTTTT. It yields the protein CASSTGQANTGELFF.

The chain carries TRBV24-1 and TRBJ2-6; 9 bases are a match to TRBD1. This CDR3 spans 20 amino acids. Germline assignment: CDR1 KGHDR and CDR2 SFDVKD. The trim removed 3 bases at V and 0 bases at J, leaving 11 bases unmatched. CDR3 region: CATSDTPTGGRYSGANVLTF. The CDR3 DNA follows: TGTGCCACCAGTGATACCCCGACAGGGGGTCGTTACTCTGGGGCCAACGTCCTGACTTTC.

The chain has TRBV2 and TRBJ2-7; tentatively, D is TRBD2 (6 bases). Germline lookup yields CDR1 SNHLY and CDR2 FYNNEI. Deletions cut 8 bases from V and 1 base from J, with 15 bases between. The CDR3 spans 14 residues. The CDR3, as DNA: TGTGCCAGCGGTCGGGGGAGTTCGTCCTACGAGCAGTACTTC. Protein sequence: CASGRGSSSYEQYF.

This sequence joins TRBV30 and TRBJ2-5; TRBD1 agrees at 10 bases. Germline V gives CDR1 GTSNPN, CDR2 SVGIG (reference sequence). Losses at the gene ends were 8 bases for V and 5 bases for J; bases not matched to a gene: 2. The CDR3 is 11 residues long. The CDR3 reads CAEDRGETQYF. Here the CDR3 DNA reads TGTGCCGAGGACAGGGGGGAGACCCAGTACTTC.